Presented here are 2 T cell receptor beta chains from one specimen sequenced in a study of T-cell memory formation after mild COVID-19. TCRdb re-analysed the 5' RACE reads in MiXCR, keeping a single row per CDR3 protein. The profile covers about 610,000 distinct CDR3 sequences, with 17% appearing a single time and less than 10% taken by the ten largest. The sample taken for sequencing was PBMCs or a T cell subset sorted from them (not recorded which). These receptors were obtained from an adult woman who had mild COVID-19 (a few samples of this study predate the infection). Cell type and time point are not known.

The chain uses TRBV7-6 and TRBJ2-7, with 10 bases fitting TRBD2. The CDR3 has 19 amino acids. Germline CDR1 SGHVS, CDR2 FNYEAQ. V was pared by 5 bases and J by 2 bases, with 18 bases of the junction left unmatched. The CDR3 reads CASSPQRTSGLRSAYEQYF. The CDR3 DNA reads as TGTGCCAGCAGCCCGCAAAGGACTAGCGGTTTACGGTCCGCCTACGAGCAGTACTTC.

This chain connects TRBV5-6 to TRBJ1-2, with D maybe TRBD1 (6 bases). This CDR3 has 14 amino acids. The ends were cut back, 5 bases at V and 4 bases at J, with 15 bases in the middle. CDR1 is SGHDT and CDR2 is YYEEEE in the germline V gene. The CDR3 coding sequence is TGTGCCAGCAGTCTGTTACGGGGGCCCTATGGCTACACCTTC. Protein sequence: CASSLLRGPYGYTF.